This T cell receptor (beta chain) emerged from a study of blood T cell repertoires in COVID-19. Study background: Researchers got acute and convalescent COVID-19 samples from the United States, Italy and Spain. From T cells, B-cell-depleted T cells, or PBMCs came the material, which was cDNA or gDNA.

Original data processing: Amplification from reference gene primers served as the basis for estimated nucleated cell counts. TCRdb's table, derived via immunoSEQ multiplex PCR, lists solely in-frame clones and lacks some. The DNA gave D and trimming, while V, J and clone size come from that table. There are around 67,000 clones in the sample; approximately 89% occur only once, and 7.5% to 9% lies in the top ten. CDR1 and CDR2 from the germline V gene are MNHEY and SMNVEV (reference sequence). CDR3 length: 17 amino acids. V lost 4 bases and J lost 4; bases outside the gene matches: 11. The chain combines TRBV27 with TRBJ2-7; 12 bases match TRBD1. This receptor was taken from a human donor in a cohort sampled during active COVID-19. The sequenced material came from peripheral blood. The CDR3 loop is CASSSPTGTGGRYEQYF. CDR3 in DNA: TGTGCCAGCAGTTCACCAACCGGGACAGGGGGCCGGTACGAGCAGTACTTC.